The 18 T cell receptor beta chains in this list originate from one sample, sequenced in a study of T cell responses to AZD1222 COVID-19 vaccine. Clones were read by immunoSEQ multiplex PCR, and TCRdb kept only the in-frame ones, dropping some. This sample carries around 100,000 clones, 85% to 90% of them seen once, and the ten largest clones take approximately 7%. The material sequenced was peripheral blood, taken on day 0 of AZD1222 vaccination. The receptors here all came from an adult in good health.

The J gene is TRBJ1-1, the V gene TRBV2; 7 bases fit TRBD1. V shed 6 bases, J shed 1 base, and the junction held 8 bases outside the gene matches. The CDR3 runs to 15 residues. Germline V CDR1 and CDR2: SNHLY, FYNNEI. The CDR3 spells CASRTDRHQNTEAFF. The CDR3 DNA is TGTGCCAGCAGGACGGACAGGCATCAGAACACTGAAGCTTTCTTT.

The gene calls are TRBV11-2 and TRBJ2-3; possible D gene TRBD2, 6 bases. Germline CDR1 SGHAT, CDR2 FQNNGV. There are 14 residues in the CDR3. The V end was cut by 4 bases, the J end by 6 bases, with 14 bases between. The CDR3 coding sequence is TGTGCCAGCAGCTCCCCGCGGGGTGGCGATACGCAGTATTTT. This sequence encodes CASSSPRGGDTQYF.

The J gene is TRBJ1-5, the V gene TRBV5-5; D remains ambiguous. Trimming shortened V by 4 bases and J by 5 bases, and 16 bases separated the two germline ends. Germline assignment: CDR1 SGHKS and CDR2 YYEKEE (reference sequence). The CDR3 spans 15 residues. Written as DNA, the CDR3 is TGTGCCAGCAGCCCAACAGAGAATCCTTATCAGCCCCAGCATTTT. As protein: CASSPTENPYQPQHF.

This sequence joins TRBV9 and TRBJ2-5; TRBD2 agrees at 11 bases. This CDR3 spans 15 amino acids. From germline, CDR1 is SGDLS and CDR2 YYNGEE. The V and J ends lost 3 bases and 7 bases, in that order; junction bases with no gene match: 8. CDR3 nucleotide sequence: TGTGCCAGCAGCGAGGGACTAGCGGTCCCGGGGACCCAGTACTTC. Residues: CASSEGLAVPGTQYF. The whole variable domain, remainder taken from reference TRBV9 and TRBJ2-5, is DSGVTQTPKHLITATGQRVTLRCSPRSGDLSVYWYQQSLDQGLQFLIQYYNGEERAKGNILERFSAQQFPDLHSELNLSSLELGDSALYFCASSEGLAVPGTQYFGPGTRLLVL.

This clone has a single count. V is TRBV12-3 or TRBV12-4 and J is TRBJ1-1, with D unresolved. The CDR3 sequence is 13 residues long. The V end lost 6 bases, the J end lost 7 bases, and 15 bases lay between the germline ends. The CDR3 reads CASRLDGKLEAFF. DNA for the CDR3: TGTGCCAGCAGACTGGACGGGAAACTTGAAGCTTTCTTT.

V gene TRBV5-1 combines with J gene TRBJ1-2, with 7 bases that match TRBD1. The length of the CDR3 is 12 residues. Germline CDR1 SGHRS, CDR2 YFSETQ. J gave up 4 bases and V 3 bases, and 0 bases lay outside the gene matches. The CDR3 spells CASSWDSYGYTF. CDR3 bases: TGCGCCAGCAGCTGGGACAGCTATGGCTACACCTTC.

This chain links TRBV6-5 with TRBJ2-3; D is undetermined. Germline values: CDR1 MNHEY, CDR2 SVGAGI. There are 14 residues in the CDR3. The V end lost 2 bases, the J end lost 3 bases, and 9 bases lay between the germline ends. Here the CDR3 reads CASSYLRSTDTQYF. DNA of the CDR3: TGTGCCAGCAGTTACCTCCGGAGTACAGATACGCAGTATTTT.

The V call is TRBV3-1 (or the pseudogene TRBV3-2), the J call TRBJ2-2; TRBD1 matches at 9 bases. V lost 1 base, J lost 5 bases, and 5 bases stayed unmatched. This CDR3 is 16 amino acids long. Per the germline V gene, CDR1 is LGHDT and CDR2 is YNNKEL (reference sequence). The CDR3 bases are TGTGCCAGCAGCCAAGGTCTGACAGGGGGGACCGGGGAGCTGTTTTTT. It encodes CASSQGLTGGTGELFF.

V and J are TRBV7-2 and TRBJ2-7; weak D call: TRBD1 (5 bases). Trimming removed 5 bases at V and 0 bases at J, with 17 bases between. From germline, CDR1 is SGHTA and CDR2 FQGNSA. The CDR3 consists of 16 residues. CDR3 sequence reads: CASSLGLGPSSYEQYF. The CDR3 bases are TGTGCCAGCAGCCTAGGGTTGGGGCCTAGCTCCTACGAGCAGTACTTC.

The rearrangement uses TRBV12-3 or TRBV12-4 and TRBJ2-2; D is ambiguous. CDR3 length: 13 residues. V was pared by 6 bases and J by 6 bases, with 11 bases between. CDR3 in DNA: TGTGCCAGCAGCAACCACGAGGCCGGGGAGCTGTTTTTT. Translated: CASSNHEAGELFF.

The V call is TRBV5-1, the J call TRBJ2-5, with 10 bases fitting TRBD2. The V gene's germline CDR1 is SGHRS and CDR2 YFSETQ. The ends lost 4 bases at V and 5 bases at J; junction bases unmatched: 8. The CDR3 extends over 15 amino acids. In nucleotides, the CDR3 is TGCGCCAGCAGCCCTACCGGGACTAGCGAGGAGACCCAGTACTTC. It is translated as CASSPTGTSEETQYF.

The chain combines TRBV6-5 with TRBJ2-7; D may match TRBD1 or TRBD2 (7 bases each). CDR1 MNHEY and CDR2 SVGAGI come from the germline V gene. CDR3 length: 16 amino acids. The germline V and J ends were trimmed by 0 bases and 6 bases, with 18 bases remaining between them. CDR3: CASSYSSPRGGSEQYF. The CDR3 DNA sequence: TGTGCCAGCAGTTACTCGTCCCCCAGGGGGGGCTCCGAGCAGTACTTC.

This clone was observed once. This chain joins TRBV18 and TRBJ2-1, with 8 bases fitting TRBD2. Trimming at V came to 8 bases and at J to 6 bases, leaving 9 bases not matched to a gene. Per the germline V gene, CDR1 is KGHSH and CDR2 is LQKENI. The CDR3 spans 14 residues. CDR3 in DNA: TGTGCCAGCAAGAATGGGGCGGGAGGCAATGAGCAGTTCTTC. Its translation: CASKNGAGGNEQFF.

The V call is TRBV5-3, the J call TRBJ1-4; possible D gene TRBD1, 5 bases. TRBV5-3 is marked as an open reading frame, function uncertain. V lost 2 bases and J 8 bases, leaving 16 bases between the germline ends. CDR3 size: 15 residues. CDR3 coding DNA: TGTGCCAGAAGCTTAAGGACAACCTCGGGGGAAAAACTGTTTTTT. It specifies CARSLRTTSGEKLFF.

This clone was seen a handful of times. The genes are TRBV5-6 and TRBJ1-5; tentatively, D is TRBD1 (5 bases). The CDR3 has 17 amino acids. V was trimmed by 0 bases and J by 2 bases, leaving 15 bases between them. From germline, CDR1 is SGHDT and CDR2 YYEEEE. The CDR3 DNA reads TGTGCCAGCAGCTTGGGGCCTCTGGGGGGTGGCAATCAGCCCCAGCATTTT. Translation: CASSLGPLGGGNQPQHF.

The CDR3 nucleotides are TGTGCCAGCAGTTACTCGCAGGTCTCCTACGAGCAGTACTTC. Translation gives CASSYSQVSYEQYF. The chain carries TRBV6-5 and TRBJ2-7, with D unclear. Per germline, CDR1 MNHEY and CDR2 SVGAGI. CDR3 length: 14 residues. The V end lost 0 bases, the J end lost 0 bases, and 6 bases lay between the germline ends.

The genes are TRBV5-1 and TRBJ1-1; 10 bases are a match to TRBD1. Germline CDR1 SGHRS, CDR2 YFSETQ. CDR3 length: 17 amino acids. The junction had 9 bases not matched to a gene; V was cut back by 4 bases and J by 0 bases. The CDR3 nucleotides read TGCGCCAGCAGCCGCTTGAGGGACAGGGGTATGAACACTGAAGCTTTCTTT. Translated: CASSRLRDRGMNTEAFF.

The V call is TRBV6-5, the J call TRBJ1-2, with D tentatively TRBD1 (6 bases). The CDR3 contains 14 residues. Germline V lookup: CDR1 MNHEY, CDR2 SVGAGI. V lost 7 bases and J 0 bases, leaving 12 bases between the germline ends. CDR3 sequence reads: CASTRTEANYGYTF. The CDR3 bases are TGTGCCAGCACTCGGACAGAAGCTAACTATGGCTACACCTTC.